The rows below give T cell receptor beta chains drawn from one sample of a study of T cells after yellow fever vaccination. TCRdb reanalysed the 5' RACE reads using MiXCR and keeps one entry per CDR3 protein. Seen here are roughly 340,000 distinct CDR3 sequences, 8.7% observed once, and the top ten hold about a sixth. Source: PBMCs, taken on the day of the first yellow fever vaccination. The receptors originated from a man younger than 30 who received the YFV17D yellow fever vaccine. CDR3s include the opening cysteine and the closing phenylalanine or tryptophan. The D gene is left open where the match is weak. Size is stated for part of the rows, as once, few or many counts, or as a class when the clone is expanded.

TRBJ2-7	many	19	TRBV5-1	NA	TGCGCCAGCAGCTTGGCACTTCCTATCAGCCGGGACGTCTCCTACGAGCAGTACTTC	CASSLALPISRDVSYEQYF
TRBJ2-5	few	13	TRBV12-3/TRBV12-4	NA	TGTGCCAGCAGTTTCGGCAGACCAGAGACCCAGTACTTC	CASSFGRPETQYF
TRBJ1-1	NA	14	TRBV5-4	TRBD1	TGTGCCAGCAGCCGGTCGACAGGGGGCACTGAAGCTTTCTTT	CASSRSTGGTEAFF
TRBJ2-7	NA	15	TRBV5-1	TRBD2	TGCGCCAGCTGGGCCGGGACTAGCAGACCTTACGAGCAGTACTTC	CASWAGTSRPYEQYF
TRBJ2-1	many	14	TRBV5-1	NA	TGCGCCAGCAGCTTTGCGTCAGGGCTCAATGAGCAGTTCTTC	CASSFASGLNEQFF
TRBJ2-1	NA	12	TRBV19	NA	TGTGCCACTCGACGATCGGGAGATGAGCAGTTCTTC	CATRRSGDEQFF
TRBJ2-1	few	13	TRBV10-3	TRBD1	TGTGCCATTGAGACAGGGGCTGGCGCTGAGCAGTTCTTC	CAIETGAGAEQFF
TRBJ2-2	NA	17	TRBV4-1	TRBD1	TGCGCCAGCAGCCAGCCCTACAGGGGAAGCGGCACCGGGGAGCTGTTTTTT	CASSQPYRGSGTGELFF
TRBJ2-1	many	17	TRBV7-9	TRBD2	TGTGCCAGCAGCTTAGAACTAGCGGGGGAGATTTACAATGAGCAGTTCTTC	CASSLELAGEIYNEQFF
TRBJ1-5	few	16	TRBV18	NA	TGTGCCAGCTCACTCGATGGGACGGGTCGCAATCAGCCCCAGCATTTT	CASSLDGTGRNQPQHF
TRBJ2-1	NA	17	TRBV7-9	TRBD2	TGTGCCAGCAGCGACGATCTAGCGGGGGTTGTATACAATGAGCAGTTCTTC	CASSDDLAGVVYNEQFF
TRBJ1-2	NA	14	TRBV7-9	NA	TGTGCCAGCAGCTTGGACGCCTCGCTCAGGGGCTACACCTTC	CASSLDASLRGYTF
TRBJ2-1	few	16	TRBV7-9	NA	TGTGCCAGCACCCGTCCCCGCGGAAGCTCCTACAATGAGCAGTTCTTC	CASTRPRGSSYNEQFF
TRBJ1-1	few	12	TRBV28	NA	TGTGCCAGCAGTCCAACTTGGACTGAAGCTTTCTTT	CASSPTWTEAFF
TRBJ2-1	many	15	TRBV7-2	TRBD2	TGTGCCAGCAGCTTAAGACTAGCAGGGCCCGATGAGCAGTTCTTC	CASSLRLAGPDEQFF
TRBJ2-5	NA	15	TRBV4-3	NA	TGCGCCAGCAGCCAAGATTATGTAGACGGGGAGACCCAGTACTTC	CASSQDYVDGETQYF
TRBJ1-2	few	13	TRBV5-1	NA	TGCGCCAGCAGCTTGGGGGGCGCAACCACCCCCACCTTC	CASSLGGATTPTF
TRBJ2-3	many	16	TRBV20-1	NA	TGCAGTGCTACCGCCCGGCAGGGCAGTAGCACAGATACGCAGTATTTT	CSATARQGSSTDTQYF
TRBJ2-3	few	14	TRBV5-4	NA	TGTGCCAGCAGCCTGACTAGTTTCCCAGATACGCAGTATTTT	CASSLTSFPDTQYF
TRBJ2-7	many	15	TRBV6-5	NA	TGTGCCAGCAGTTCCGCAGGGGGGGGCCGGAACGAGCAGTACTTC	CASSSAGGGRNEQYF
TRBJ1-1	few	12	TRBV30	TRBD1	TGTGCCTGGAGTTGGGACAGACCTGAAGCTTTCTTT	CAWSWDRPEAFF
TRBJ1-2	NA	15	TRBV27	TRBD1	TGTGCCAGCAGCCAATATGACACAGGGGTCTATGGCTACACCTTC	CASSQYDTGVYGYTF
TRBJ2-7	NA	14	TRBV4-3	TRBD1	TGCGCCAGCAGCCAAAATACCAGGGGGCTCGAGCAGTACTTC	CASSQNTRGLEQYF
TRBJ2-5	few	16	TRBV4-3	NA	TGCGCCAGCAGCCATGACCACGGGTCATACCAAGAGACCCAGTACTTC	CASSHDHGSYQETQYF
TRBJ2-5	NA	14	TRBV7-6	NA	TGTGCCAGCAGCTTACCCGGGGGCGAGGAGACCCAGTACTTC	CASSLPGGEETQYF
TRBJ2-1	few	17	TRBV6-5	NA	TGTGCCAGCAGTTACTCGGGGGGCCGTTACGTTAAGAATGAGCAGTTCTTC	CASSYSGGRYVKNEQFF
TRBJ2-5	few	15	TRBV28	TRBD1	TGTGCCAGCAGTTTGGACAGGGGGGGAGGAGAGACCCAGTACTTC	CASSLDRGGGETQYF
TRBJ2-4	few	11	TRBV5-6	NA	TGTGCCAGCAGCTCGCATAACATTCAGTACTTC	CASSSHNIQYF
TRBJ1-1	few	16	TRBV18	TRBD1	TGTGCCAGCTCACCCTCGGGACAGGGGCGGAACACTGAAGCTTTCTTT	CASSPSGQGRNTEAFF
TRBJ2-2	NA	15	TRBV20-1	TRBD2	TGCAGTGCGATAGCGGGGGGGCCCGACACCGGGGAGCTGTTTTTT	CSAIAGGPDTGELFF
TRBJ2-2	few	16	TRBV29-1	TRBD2	TGCAGCGTCTTCGGACTAGCGGGGGGGAACACCGGGGAGCTGTTTTTT	CSVFGLAGGNTGELFF
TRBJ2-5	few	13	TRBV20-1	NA	TGCAGTGTTACCCCCGGGGGGCGGGAGACCCAGTACTTC	CSVTPGGRETQYF
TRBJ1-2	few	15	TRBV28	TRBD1	TGTGCCAGCAGTTTATCGGCAGGGGGGGACTATGGCTACACCTTC	CASSLSAGGDYGYTF
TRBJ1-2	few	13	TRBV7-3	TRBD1	TGTGCCAGCAGCTCGACAGGGGTGGGCGGCTACACCTTC	CASSSTGVGGYTF
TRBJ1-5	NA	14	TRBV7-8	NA	TGTGCCAGCAGCTTAATACAGATCAATCAGCCCCAGCATTTT	CASSLIQINQPQHF
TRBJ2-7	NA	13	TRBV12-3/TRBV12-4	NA	TGTGCCAACAGTAATAGGACGCCCTACGAGCAGTACTTC	CANSNRTPYEQYF
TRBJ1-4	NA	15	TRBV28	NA	TGTGCCAGCAGTAACCCAGGGACCCCTAATGAAAAACTGTTTTTT	CASSNPGTPNEKLFF
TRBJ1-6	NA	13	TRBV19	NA	TGTGCCACCGGACACTTAAATAATTCACCCCTCCACTTT	CATGHLNNSPLHF
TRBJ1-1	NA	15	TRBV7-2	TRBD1	TGTGCCAGCAGCTTAGGGGACAGGAGGCACACTGAAGCTTTCTTT	CASSLGDRRHTEAFF
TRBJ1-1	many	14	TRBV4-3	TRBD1	TGCGCCAGCAGCCAGGACAGGGGGAACACTGAAGCTTTCTTT	CASSQDRGNTEAFF
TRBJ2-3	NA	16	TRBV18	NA	TGTGCCAGCTCACCACAACCGGGACCAGGCACAGATACGCAGTATTTT	CASSPQPGPGTDTQYF
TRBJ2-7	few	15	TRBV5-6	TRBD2	TGTGCCAGCAGCTTAAAGGGACTAGCGGGGATCGAGCAGTACTTC	CASSLKGLAGIEQYF
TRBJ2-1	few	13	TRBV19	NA	TGTGCCAGTAGTATCGGGCCCTACAATGAGCAGTTCTTC	CASSIGPYNEQFF
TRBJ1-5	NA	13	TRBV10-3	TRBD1	TGTGCCATCAGTTCAGGGGGCGGTCAGCCCCAGCATTTT	CAISSGGGQPQHF
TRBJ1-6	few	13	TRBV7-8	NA	TGTGCCAGCGTCATGGAGACAGGATCACCCCTCCACTTT	CASVMETGSPLHF
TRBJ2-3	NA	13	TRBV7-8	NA	TGTGCCAGCAGCCCTGGGGGGAGAGATACGCAGTATTTT	CASSPGGRDTQYF
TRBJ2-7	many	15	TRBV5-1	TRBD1	TGCGCCAGCAGTTCTGGGGGACAGGGTGCCTACGAGCAGTACTTC	CASSSGGQGAYEQYF
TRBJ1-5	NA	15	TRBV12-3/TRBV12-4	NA	TGTGCCAGCAAGGAGCAGGGCGCCGTTCGTCAGCCCCAGCATTTT	CASKEQGAVRQPQHF
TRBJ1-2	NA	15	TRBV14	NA	TGTGCCAGCAGCCAAGGGAGGAGGGCCCAATATGGCTACACCTTC	CASSQGRRAQYGYTF
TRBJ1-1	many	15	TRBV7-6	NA	TGTGCCAGCAGCTTAGACGCCTCGGGGGACACTGAAGCTTTCTTT	CASSLDASGDTEAFF
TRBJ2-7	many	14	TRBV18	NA	TGTGCCAGCTCACTAAGGCAGGGGGGTTACGAGCAGTACTTC	CASSLRQGGYEQYF
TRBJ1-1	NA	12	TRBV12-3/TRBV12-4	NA	TGTGCCAGCAGTCCCGGGACCTCTGAAGCTTTCTTT	CASSPGTSEAFF
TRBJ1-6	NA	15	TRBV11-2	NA	TGTGCCAGCAGCGACTCCGGGACAAATAATTCACCCCTCCACTTT	CASSDSGTNNSPLHF
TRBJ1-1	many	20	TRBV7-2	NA	TGTGCCAGCAGCTTGGCCTCGACAGGAAGGGAGGGTCTGGGTTCGACTGAAGCTTTCTTT	CASSLASTGREGLGSTEAFF
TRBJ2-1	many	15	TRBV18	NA	TGTGCCAGCTCACCAGCCATTGTTGGTGTGGTTGAGCAGTTCTTC	CASSPAIVGVVEQFF
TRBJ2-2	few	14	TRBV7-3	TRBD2	TGTGCCAGCACCCTTGGGCTAGCGGTCGGGGAGCTGTTTTTT	CASTLGLAVGELFF
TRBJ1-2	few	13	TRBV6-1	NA	TGTGCCAGCAGACAGGAATTGAACTATGGCTACACCTTC	CASRQELNYGYTF
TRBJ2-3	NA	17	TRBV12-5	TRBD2	TGTGCTAGTGGGCCTGGGATCCTTAGCGGGGCCCGAGATACGCAGTATTTT	CASGPGILSGARDTQYF
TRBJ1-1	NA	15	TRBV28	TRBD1	TGTGCCAGCAGTTTCGTGACAGGGAAGGGCACTGAAGCTTTCTTT	CASSFVTGKGTEAFF
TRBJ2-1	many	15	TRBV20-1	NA	TGCAGTGTTAAAACAGGTACCAGCTCCTACAATGAGCAGTTCTTC	CSVKTGTSSYNEQFF